The sequence of this T cell receptor beta chain was determined in a study of blood T cell repertoires in COVID-19. Overall study context: The United States, Italy and Spain provided the acute and convalescent COVID-19 samples. Sources were T cells, B-cell-depleted T cells, or PBMCs; the material itself was cDNA or gDNA.

This clone was seen just once. CDR1 is SGDLS and CDR2 is YYNGEE in the germline V gene. V lost 4 bases and J lost 3, with 16 bases in between. The CDR3 runs to 15 residues. Source study methods: Amplification of reference gene primers was used by the study to estimate nucleated cell counts. Profiling relied on immunoSEQ multiplex PCR, and the TCRdb table lists in-frame clones only, not all of them. V and J calls and clone size are given by that table; D and trimming were obtained from the DNA. The data contain 30,000 to 45,000 clones, 90% of them seen just once; the ten biggest clones take up more than 4%.

The chain recombines TRBV9 with TRBJ1-1; D gene unclear. The TCR comes from a human donor in a cohort sampled during active COVID-19. The material sequenced was peripheral blood. In DNA, the CDR3 is TGTGCCAGCAGCATACAAGGGAGTGGGGACACTGAAGCTTTCTTT. Its protein product is CASSIQGSGDTEAFF.